Listed below are T cell receptor beta chains from one sample, sequenced in a study of shared clonotypes between healthy human individuals. Here immunoSEQ multiplex PCR was the method, and the copy in TCRdb shows in-frame clones only, minus some. The table shows more than 550,000 clones, with around 90% occurring only once. Input material: memory CD8+ T cells from PBMCs. The receptors originated from a man aged 18 to 30 in good health. Some clones in this sample may be carry-over from other donors' samples. Both conserved end residues are part of each CDR3. Fields, in order: V gene, J gene, CDR3 protein.

v_gene: TRBV5-6
j_gene: TRBJ1-1
CDR3aa: CASSTPRGANNEAFF

v_gene: TRBV28
j_gene: TRBJ1-5
CDR3aa: CASSFWVRNQPQHF

v_gene: TRBV6-4
j_gene: TRBJ2-1
CDR3aa: CASSDSAGDKFF

v_gene: TRBV7-9
j_gene: TRBJ2-5
CDR3aa: CASSPGLAEETQYF

v_gene: TRBV27
j_gene: TRBJ2-1
CDR3aa: CASRGSYNEQFF

v_gene: TRBV7-9
j_gene: TRBJ2-5
CDR3aa: CASSFQLAEETQYF

v_gene: TRBV28
j_gene: TRBJ1-1
CDR3aa: CASRVGLKTEAFF

v_gene: TRBV18
j_gene: TRBJ1-2
CDR3aa: CASSLALRDWDDGYTF

v_gene: TRBV11-2
j_gene: TRBJ2-7
CDR3aa: CASSLAEQQYF

v_gene: TRBV19
j_gene: TRBJ1-5
CDR3aa: CASSHRGRWGNQPQHF

v_gene: TRBV7-9
j_gene: TRBJ2-1
CDR3aa: CASSYPTGRDEQFF

v_gene: TRBV6-6
j_gene: TRBJ2-1
CDR3aa: CASVPSGRYNEQFF

v_gene: TRBV5-4
j_gene: TRBJ1-2
CDR3aa: CASSARDNYGYTF

v_gene: TRBV28
j_gene: TRBJ2-1
CDR3aa: CASSSDSGSQDWSEQFF

v_gene: TRBV28
j_gene: TRBJ2-1
CDR3aa: CASSFAGGPRYEQFF

v_gene: TRBV6-6
j_gene: TRBJ1-2
CDR3aa: CASSSLRDRGHGYTF

v_gene: TRBV27
j_gene: TRBJ1-1
CDR3aa: CASSWGPMNTEAFF

v_gene: TRBV7-9
j_gene: TRBJ1-2
CDR3aa: CASSRPSEGLNYGYTF

v_gene: TRBV7-3
j_gene: TRBJ2-1
CDR3aa: CASSLLGGLVIHEQFF

v_gene: TRBV7-2
j_gene: TRBJ2-7
CDR3aa: CASSLTWTGPYEQYF

v_gene: TRBV5-1
j_gene: TRBJ2-2
CDR3aa: CASSFRSRTSGTGELFF

v_gene: TRBV11-2
j_gene: TRBJ2-6
CDR3aa: CASSLSGANVLTF

v_gene: TRBV5-5
j_gene: TRBJ2-1
CDR3aa: CASSPTHRGDEQFF

v_gene: TRBV28
j_gene: TRBJ2-7
CDR3aa: CASSLWGDRPREQYF

v_gene: TRBV5-1
j_gene: TRBJ2-5
CDR3aa: CASSPPVVGSGRGQETQYF

v_gene: TRBV5-1
j_gene: TRBJ2-2
CDR3aa: CASSLIGGAGTGELFF

v_gene: TRBV11-3
j_gene: TRBJ2-7
CDR3aa: CASSSSGASIYEQYF

v_gene: TRBV10-3
j_gene: TRBJ1-5
CDR3aa: CATWDGILYSNQPQHF

v_gene: TRBV25-1
j_gene: TRBJ2-3
CDR3aa: CASSPGKSANTDTQYF

v_gene: TRBV4-1
j_gene: TRBJ2-1
CDR3aa: CASSHGQPQFF

v_gene: TRBV18
j_gene: TRBJ1-1
CDR3aa: CASSRPGSNTEAFF

v_gene: TRBV6-5
j_gene: TRBJ2-7
CDR3aa: CASSYGVTEAYEQYF

v_gene: TRBV7-2
j_gene: TRBJ2-1
CDR3aa: CASSSQEPSAPEQFF

v_gene: TRBV7-2
j_gene: TRBJ2-7
CDR3aa: CASSLSLPPYEQYF

v_gene: TRBV19
j_gene: TRBJ2-1
CDR3aa: CASSMGVSSYNEQFF

v_gene: TRBV28
j_gene: TRBJ2-7
CDR3aa: CASGEGAYEQYF

v_gene: TRBV9
j_gene: TRBJ2-1
CDR3aa: CASSSPSTGTTSSYNEQFF

v_gene: TRBV18
j_gene: TRBJ2-5
CDR3aa: CASSPRTDQETQYF

v_gene: TRBV19
j_gene: TRBJ1-5
CDR3aa: CASSPNGSNQPQHF

v_gene: TRBV27
j_gene: TRBJ2-7
CDR3aa: CASRMGRGGYEQYF

v_gene: TRBV2
j_gene: TRBJ1-5
CDR3aa: CASKTGPNQPQHF

v_gene: TRBV5-1
j_gene: TRBJ2-1
CDR3aa: CASSSPRVGGSFYNEQFF

v_gene: TRBV6-5
j_gene: TRBJ2-7
CDR3aa: CASSYGRLAGNYEQYF

v_gene: TRBV7-3
j_gene: TRBJ2-1
CDR3aa: CASSLTTSGYNEQFF

v_gene: TRBV7-9
j_gene: TRBJ2-3
CDR3aa: CASRGDGGYWVNTDTQYF

v_gene: TRBV11-3
j_gene: TRBJ2-2
CDR3aa: CASSLVILAGGSTGELFF

v_gene: TRBV9
j_gene: TRBJ2-7
CDR3aa: CASSVGEGVRKQYF

v_gene: TRBV7-9
j_gene: TRBJ2-1
CDR3aa: CASRNGRERNEQFF

v_gene: TRBV5-6
j_gene: TRBJ1-2
CDR3aa: CASSLGQPNYGYTF

v_gene: TRBV9
j_gene: TRBJ2-7
CDR3aa: CASSVGVAGEQYF

v_gene: TRBV9
j_gene: TRBJ2-7
CDR3aa: CASSQQTGNEQYF

v_gene: TRBV4-2
j_gene: TRBJ2-7
CDR3aa: CASSQGLPSYEQYF

v_gene: TRBV7-9
j_gene: TRBJ2-7
CDR3aa: CASSADLAWGIEGEQYF

v_gene: TRBV7-9
j_gene: TRBJ2-7
CDR3aa: CASSLGGVSYEQYF

v_gene: TRBV7-9
j_gene: TRBJ2-5
CDR3aa: CASSLDRMETQYF

v_gene: TRBV6-1
j_gene: TRBJ2-2
CDR3aa: CASKPGKTGELFF